The 22 T cell receptor beta chains given below trace back to one sample, sequenced in a study of somatic mutations in cytotoxic T cells in rheumatoid arthritis. Only in-frame clones appear in the TCRdb table, and some are missing; sequencing was by immunoSEQ multiplex PCR. Of some 6,700 clones in the sample, 60% to 85% were seen once. The sequencing used CD8+ T cells sorted from blood, collected at a follow-up visit. Source of these receptors: a woman in her seventies with rheumatoid arthritis.

V and J are TRBV9 and TRBJ2-3, with a possible D match to TRBD2 (6 bases). Germline V gene sequence: CDR1 SGDLS, CDR2 YYNGEE. Trimming shortened V by 4 bases and J by 10 bases, and 16 bases separated the two germline ends. The CDR3 length is 13 residues. The DNA of the CDR3 is TGTGCCAGCAGCTACCCGACTAGTGAAGCGCAGTATTTT. Translating gives CASSYPTSEAQYF.

The chain recombines TRBV19 with TRBJ2-7; D might be TRBD1 (5 bases). The CDR3 length is 14 residues. Trimming stripped 5 bases from V and 5 bases from J, with 16 bases between. Germline V CDR1 and CDR2: LNHDA, SQIVND (reference sequence). The CDR3 DNA sequence: TGTGCCAGTAGTTTCCGACAGAGAACCCACGAGCAGTACTTC. It codes for CASSFRQRTHEQYF. Full variable domain (rest looked up from reference TRBV19 and TRBJ2-7): DGGITQSPKYLFRKEGQNVTLSCEQNLNHDAMYWYRQDPGQGLRLIYYSQIVNDFQKGDIAEGYSVSREKKESFPLTVTSAQKNPTAFYLCASSFRQRTHEQYFGPGTRLTVT.

The rearrangement uses TRBV14 and TRBJ2-7; D remains unclear. The CDR3 totals 11 residues. Germline values: CDR1 SGHDN, CDR2 FVKESK. V lost 4 bases to trimming and J lost 3 bases, with 4 bases between them. This CDR3 is CASSPGYEQYF. CDR3 nucleotides: TGTGCCAGCAGCCCGGGCTACGAGCAGTACTTC.

This rearrangement joins TRBV21-1 to TRBJ1-2. TRBV21-1 is given as a pseudogene. CDR3 length: 14 amino acids. CDR3 nucleotide sequence: TGTGCCAGCAGCCCATCTGCGGTGGACTATGGCTACACCTTC. Residues: CASSPSAVDYGYTF.

This chain connects TRBV5-8 to TRBJ1-1; D is ambiguous. V lost 1 base and J lost 14, with 15 bases in between. Germline V gene data show CDR1 as SGHTS and CDR2 as YDEGEE. The CDR3 runs to 12 residues. The CDR3 nucleotides read TGTGCCAGCAGCTTGACCCAAGGGCCTGGCTTCTTT. Its translation: CASSLTQGPGFF. The whole variable domain, remainder taken from reference TRBV5-8 and TRBJ1-1, is EAGVTQSPTHLIKTRGQQATLRCSPISGHTSVYWYQQALGLGLQFLLWYDEGEERNRGNFPPRFSGRQFPNYSSELNVNALELEDSALYLCASSLTQGPGFFGQGTRLTVV.

This clone occurred a few times. V is TRBV2 and J is TRBJ1-1, with D hard to call. Germline CDR1 SNHLY, CDR2 FYNNEI. The CDR3 loop spans 9 amino acids. The V end lost 6 bases, the J end lost 7 bases, and 3 bases lay between the germline ends. The CDR3 spells CASRGEAFF. The CDR3 DNA reads as TGTGCCAGCAGGGGTGAAGCTTTCTTT.

The gene calls are TRBV6-5 and TRBJ1-2; a possible D gene is TRBD1 (5 bases). This CDR3 has 13 amino acids. CDR1 MNHEY and CDR2 SVGAGI come from the germline V gene. Trimming stripped 5 bases from V and 2 bases from J, with 9 bases between. The CDR3 sequence: CASSPGRNYGYTF. Here the CDR3 DNA reads TGTGCCAGCAGTCCGGGACGAAACTATGGCTACACCTTC.

The table lists this clone with a few counts. This chain uses TRBV5-6 with TRBJ2-7, with TRBD2 matching over 9 bases. Germline lookup yields CDR1 SGHDT and CDR2 YYEEEE. J gave up 4 bases and V 4 bases, and 6 bases lay outside the gene matches. CDR3 size: 14 residues. CDR3 loop: CASSLSGSNYEQYF. CDR3 DNA: TGTGCCAGCAGCCTTAGCGGGAGTAATTACGAGCAGTACTTC.

This sequence joins TRBV21-1 and TRBJ2-5; TRBD2 is the table's D call and was not checked against the DNA. TRBV21-1 is an annotated pseudogene. The CDR3 runs to 19 residues. The CDR3 loop reads CASSKSQTPGLALRETRYF. CDR3 bases: TGTGCCAGCAGCAAGTCGCAGACCCCGGGACTAGCTCTACGAGAGACCCGGTACTTC.

This clone was seen more than once but under ten times. The chain joins TRBV7-9 to TRBJ2-7; D is ambiguous. This CDR3 spans 13 amino acids. V lost 2 bases to trimming and J lost 4 bases, with 9 bases between them. Germline V gene lookup returns CDR1 SEHNR and CDR2 FQNEAQ (reference sequence). CDR3 DNA sequence: TGTGCCAGCAGCTTATTAGCTGAGTACGAGCAGTACTTC. It specifies CASSLLAEYEQYF. Together with reference TRBV7-9 and TRBJ2-7, the CDR3 gives the full variable domain: DTGVSQNPRHKITKRGQNVTFRCDPISEHNRLYWYRQTLGQGPEFLTYFQNEAQLEKSRLLSDRFSAERPKGSFSTLEIQRTEQGDSAMYLCASSLLAEYEQYFGPGTRLTVT.

This clone showed up just once. This sequence joins TRBV13 and TRBJ2-2; D is unclear. Germline loops: CDR1 PRHDT, CDR2 FYEKMQ (reference sequence). V was cut by 0 bases and J by 3 bases, with 8 bases left in between. This CDR3 is built from 15 residues. CDR3 coding DNA: TGTGCCAGCAGCTTAGGCGTTCTGGACACCGGGGAGCTGTTTTTT. Translating gives CASSLGVLDTGELFF.

The rearrangement links TRBV2 to TRBJ1-5, with 8 bases fitting TRBD1. With V trimmed by 7 bases and J by 5 bases, 7 bases remained unmatched. The CDR3 runs to 14 residues. CDR1 SNHLY and CDR2 FYNNEI come from the germline V gene. The CDR3, as DNA: TGTGCCAGCACCCCGGGACAGGAGCATCAGCCCCAGCATTTT. It codes for CASTPGQEHQPQHF. The variable domain in full, completed from reference TRBV2 and TRBJ1-5, reads EPEVTQTPSHQVTQMGQEVILRCVPISNHLYFYWYRQILGQKVEFLVSFYNNEISEKSEIFDDQFSVERPDGSNFTLKIRSTKLEDSAMYFCASTPGQEHQPQHFGDGTRLSIL.

In its sample, this clone was seen a few times. The chain is built from TRBV25-1 and TRBJ1-1, with D tentatively TRBD1 (5 bases). V lost 5 bases and J lost 6, with 10 bases in between. The CDR3 consists of 12 residues. The germline CDR1 and CDR2 sequences are MGHDK and SYGVNS. This CDR3 is CASSPAGPEAFF. The CDR3, as DNA: TGTGCCAGCAGTCCCGCAGGGCCTGAAGCTTTCTTT.

This chain connects TRBV5-5 to TRBJ2-3; D not resolved. The germline V gene encodes CDR1 SGHKS and CDR2 YYEKEE (reference sequence). V was shortened by 0 bases and J by 1 base, with 3 bases between the two germline ends. The CDR3 is 13 residues long. This chain's CDR3 is CASSLAGTDTQYF. DNA for the CDR3: TGTGCCAGCAGCTTGGCCGGCACAGATACGCAGTATTTT.

The gene calls are TRBV13 and TRBJ1-2; D is unresolved. The CDR3 totals 12 residues. CDR1 is PRHDT and CDR2 is FYEKMQ in the germline V gene (reference sequence). Trimming removed 4 bases from V and 10 bases from J, with 13 bases in between. This chain's CDR3 is CASSSSPATYTF. DNA for the CDR3: TGTGCCAGCAGCTCTAGTCCCGCTACCTACACCTTC.

The rearrangement links TRBV2 to TRBJ2-1; D is ambiguous. There are 16 residues in the CDR3. The ends were cut back, 1 base at V and 4 bases at J, with 14 bases in the middle. Germline lookup yields CDR1 SNHLY and CDR2 FYNNEI. Here the CDR3 DNA reads TGTGCCAGCAGTGAAGATCTCTTAACCAAATACAATGAGCAGTTCTTC. Amino acids: CASSEDLLTKYNEQFF.

J is TRBJ2-2 and V is TRBV7-9; 10 bases align to TRBD1. Germline V CDR1 and CDR2: SEHNR, FQNEAQ (reference sequence). This CDR3 has 14 residues. The V segment lost 8 bases and the J segment 4 bases; nucleotides outside the gene matches: 4. As DNA, the CDR3 is TGTGCCAGCTCCGGGACAGGGGCCACCGGGGAGCTGTTTTTT. It is translated as CASSGTGATGELFF.

In nucleotides, the CDR3 is TGTGCCAGCAGCCTTTCAAGACAGGGGGACGACTATGGCTACACCTTC. Its protein product is CASSLSRQGDDYGYTF. This sequence joins TRBV7-8 and TRBJ1-2, with 9 bases aligning to TRBD1. V shed 5 bases, J shed 3 bases, and the junction held 10 bases outside the gene matches. The CDR3 is 16 residues long. Germline V gene sequence: CDR1 SGHVS, CDR2 FQNEAQ.

This clone appeared once. V is TRBV27 and J is TRBJ2-1; D ambiguous. Germline lookup yields CDR1 MNHEY and CDR2 SMNVEV (reference sequence). The CDR3 sequence is 16 residues long. V was clipped by 1 base and J by 5 bases, with 15 bases between them. The CDR3 sequence is CASSLYADPPNNEQFF. The CDR3 DNA follows: TGTGCCAGCAGTTTATATGCGGACCCCCCTAACAATGAGCAGTTCTTC.

The chain joins TRBV5-1 to TRBJ1-6, with a weak D call TRBD1 (5 bases). CDR1 is SGHRS, CDR2 YFSETQ, per germline. Trimming took off 0 bases at V and 7 bases at J, with 8 bases between the two ends. This CDR3 has 14 residues. This CDR3 reads CASSLGDRNSPLHF. The CDR3 coding sequence is TGCGCCAGCAGCTTGGGTGACAGAAATTCACCCCTCCACTTT.

This chain links TRBV14 with TRBJ1-1, with 9 nucleotides matching TRBD1. V lost 4 bases and J lost 4; bases outside the gene matches: 10. Germline V gene data show CDR1 as SGHDN and CDR2 as FVKESK. CDR3 size: 16 residues. The CDR3 is CASSLVGTGRGTEAFF. Here the CDR3 DNA reads TGTGCCAGCAGCCTAGTCGGGACAGGGAGAGGCACTGAAGCTTTCTTT.

This sequence joins TRBV7-3 and TRBJ1-1; D call uncertain. Per germline, CDR1 SGHTA and CDR2 FQGTGA. With 2 bases removed from V and 4 bases from J, the gap between germline ends came to 11 bases. The CDR3 has 14 residues. The CDR3 nucleotides are TGTGCCAGCAGCTTATTGGGAGAAGGCACTGAAGCTTTCTTT. Translation: CASSLLGEGTEAFF.